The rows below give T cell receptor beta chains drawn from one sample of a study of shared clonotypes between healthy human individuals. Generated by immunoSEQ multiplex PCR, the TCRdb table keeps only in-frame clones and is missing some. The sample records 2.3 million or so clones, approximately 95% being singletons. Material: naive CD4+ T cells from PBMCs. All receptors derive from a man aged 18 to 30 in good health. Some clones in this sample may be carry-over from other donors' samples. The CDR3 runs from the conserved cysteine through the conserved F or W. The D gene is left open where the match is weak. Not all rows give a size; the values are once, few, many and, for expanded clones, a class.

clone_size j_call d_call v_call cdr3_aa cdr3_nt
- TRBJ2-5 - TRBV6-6 CASTPSGVETQYF TGTGCCAGCACGCCTTCGGGGGTCGAGACCCAGTACTTC
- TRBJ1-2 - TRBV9 CASARDRNYGYTF TGTGCCAGCGCTAGGGACCGAAACTATGGCTACACCTTC
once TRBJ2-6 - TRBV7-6 CASSLLQTSGANVLTF TGTGCCAGCAGCTTACTCCAGACCTCTGGGGCCAACGTCCTGACTTTC
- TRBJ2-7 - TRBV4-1 CASSQWGRTYEQYF TGCGCCAGCAGCCAATGGGGGCGGACCTACGAGCAGTACTTC
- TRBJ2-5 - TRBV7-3 CASSLKGRRGGETQYF TGTGCCAGCAGCTTAAAGGGGCGACGTGGGGGAGAGACCCAGTACTTC
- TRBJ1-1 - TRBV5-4 CASSLESGITEAFF TGTGCCAGCAGCTTGGAGTCAGGGATAACTGAAGCTTTCTTT
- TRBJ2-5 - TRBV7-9 CASSSGETQYF TGTGCCAGCAGCTCAGGAGAGACCCAGTACTTC
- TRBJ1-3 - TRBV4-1 CASSPTGSSSGNTIYF TGCGCCAGCAGCCCGACCGGGTCCTCTTCTGGAAACACCATATATTTT
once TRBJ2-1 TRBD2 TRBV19 CASSSGRSYNEQFF TGTGCCAGTAGTAGCGGGAGATCCTACAATGAGCAGTTCTTC
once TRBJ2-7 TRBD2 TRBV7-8 CASSSRTSGGPYEQYF TGTGCCAGCAGCTCGCGGACTAGCGGGGGGCCCTACGAGCAGTACTTC
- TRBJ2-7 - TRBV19 CASAGVSGAEHEQYF TGTGCCAGTGCAGGGGTATCGGGGGCGGAGCACGAGCAGTACTTC
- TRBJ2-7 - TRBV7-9 CASSIPDSLPYEQYF TGTGCCAGCAGCATCCCGGACAGCCTCCCCTACGAGCAGTACTTC
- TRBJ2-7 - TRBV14 CASSQDRGGYEQYF TGTGCCAGCAGCCAAGATCGTGGGGGTTACGAGCAGTACTTC
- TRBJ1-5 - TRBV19 CASTPSGNQPQHF TGTGCCAGTACTCCTTCGGGCAATCAGCCCCAGCATTTT
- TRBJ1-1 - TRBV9 CASSVEALSTEAFF TGTGCCAGCAGCGTAGAGGCCTTGAGCACTGAAGCTTTCTTT
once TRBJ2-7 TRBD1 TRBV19 CASSRTGGYEQYF TGTGCCAGCTCACGGACAGGTGGCTACGAGCAGTACTTC
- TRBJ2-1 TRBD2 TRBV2 CASQTLRGGSYNEQFF TGTGCCAGTCAAACCCTACGGGGGGGCTCCTACAATGAGCAGTTCTTC
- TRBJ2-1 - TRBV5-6 CASSPLSLAQGEQFF TGTGCCAGCAGCCCATTGTCACTGGCCCAAGGGGAGCAGTTCTTC
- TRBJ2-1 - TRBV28 CASSPPLAGYAEQFF TGTGCCAGCAGCCCCCCACTAGCAGGGTATGCTGAGCAGTTCTTC
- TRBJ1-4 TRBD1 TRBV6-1 CASSARQGEGEKLFF TGTGCCAGCAGTGCTAGACAGGGAGAGGGTGAAAAACTGTTTTTT
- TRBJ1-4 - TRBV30 CAWRAERVGSEKLFF TGTGCCTGGAGGGCCGAGCGGGTAGGGAGTGAAAAACTGTTTTTT
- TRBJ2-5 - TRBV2 CASSGSQAETQYF TGTGCCAGCAGTGGTTCGCAGGCGGAGACCCAGTACTTC
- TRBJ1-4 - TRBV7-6 CASSLGVSGSLEKLFF TGTGCCAGCAGCTTAGGTGTTTCAGGGTCTCTTGAAAAACTGTTTTTT
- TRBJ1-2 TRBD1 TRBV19 CASNRRQGAYGYTF TGTGCCAGTAATCGCCGACAGGGAGCCTATGGCTACACCTTC
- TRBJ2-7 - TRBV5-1 CASSFWDRSPYEQYF TGCGCCAGCAGCTTCTGGGACCGAAGTCCCTACGAGCAGTACTTC
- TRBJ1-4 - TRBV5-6 CASSSTTNEKLFF TGTGCTAGCAGTTCAACAACTAATGAAAAACTGTTTTTT
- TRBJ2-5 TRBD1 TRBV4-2 CASSQEDRLPGTQYF TGTGCCAGCAGCCAAGAGGACAGGCTACCGGGGACCCAGTACTTC
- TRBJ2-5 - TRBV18 CASSPSGEETQYF TGTGCCAGCTCACCGTCAGGGGAAGAGACCCAGTACTTC
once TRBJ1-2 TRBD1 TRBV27 CASSPGQVESGYTF TGTGCCAGCAGTCCGGGACAGGTAGAGTCTGGCTACACCTTC
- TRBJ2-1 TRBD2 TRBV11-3 CASSLGLAGVNEQFF TGTGCCAGCAGCTTAGGACTAGCGGGAGTCAATGAGCAGTTCTTC
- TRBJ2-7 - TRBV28 CASSFGGPQTASEQYF TGTGCCAGCAGTTTCGGGGGACCACAGACGGCGTCCGAGCAGTACTTC
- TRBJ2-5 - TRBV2 CASSRETQYF TGTGCCAGCAGTCGGGAGACCCAGTACTTC
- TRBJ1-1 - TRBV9 CASSVNVRMREAFF TGTGCCAGCAGCGTAAACGTAAGGATGAGAGAAGCTTTCTTT
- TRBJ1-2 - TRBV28 CASGTGFRDYGYTF TGTGCCAGCGGGACGGGGTTTAGGGACTATGGCTACACCTTC
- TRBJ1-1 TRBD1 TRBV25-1 CASRKTGVHTEAFF TGTGCCAGCCGGAAGACAGGGGTGCACACTGAAGCTTTCTTT
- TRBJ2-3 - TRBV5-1 CASSVLTGTDTQYF TGCGCCAGCAGCGTCCTTACAGGAACAGATACGCAGTATTTT
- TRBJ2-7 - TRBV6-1 CASTVSSYEQYF TGTGCCAGCACCGTGAGCTCCTACGAGCAGTACTTC
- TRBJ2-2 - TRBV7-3 CASSKLAGNVGELFF TGTGCCAGCAGCAAATTGGCAGGGAATGTCGGGGAGCTGTTTTTT
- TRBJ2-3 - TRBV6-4 CASSDSPSVSDTQYF TGTGCCAGCAGTGACTCGCCCAGCGTGTCAGATACGCAGTATTTT
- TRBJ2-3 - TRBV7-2 CASSIEPDKPQYF TGTGCCAGCAGCATAGAGCCCGATAAGCCGCAGTATTTT
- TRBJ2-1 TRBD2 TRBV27 CASSWLAGKFNEQFF TGTGCCAGCAGTTGGCTAGCGGGAAAGTTCAATGAGCAGTTCTTC